The present entry profiles one T cell receptor (beta chain) with its context. The data originate from a study of blood T cell repertoires in COVID-19. Across the study: Acute and convalescent COVID-19 samples came from the United States, Italy and Spain. T cells, B-cell-depleted T cells, or PBMCs supplied cDNA or gDNA.

Authors' processing steps: Reference gene primer amplification in the assay estimated nucleated cell counts. Profiled with immunoSEQ multiplex PCR; TCRdb holds only in-frame clones, not every one. That table furnishes V, J and clone size, whereas the DNA furnished D and trimming. The sample holds some 80,000 clones, 82% seen once. The CDR3 length is 14 residues. The germline V and J ends were trimmed by 5 bases and 0 bases, with 11 bases remaining between them. Germline CDR1 KGHSH, CDR2 LQKENI. This sequence was found in a man aged 80 or over with acute or convalescent COVID-19. This chain connects TRBV18 to TRBJ2-7; TRBD2 is a possible D gene (6 bases). Sequences were obtained from peripheral blood. The chain's CDR3 is CASSFSEGSYEQYF. The CDR3, as DNA: TGTGCCAGCTCATTTTCGGAGGGCTCCTACGAGCAGTACTTC. Drawing the rest from reference TRBV18 and TRBJ2-7, the complete variable domain is NAGVMQNPRHLVRRRGQEARLRCSPMKGHSHVYWYRQLPEEGLKFMVYLQKENIIDESGMPKERFSAEFPKEGPSILRIQQVVRGDSAAYFCASSFSEGSYEQYFGPGTRLTVT.